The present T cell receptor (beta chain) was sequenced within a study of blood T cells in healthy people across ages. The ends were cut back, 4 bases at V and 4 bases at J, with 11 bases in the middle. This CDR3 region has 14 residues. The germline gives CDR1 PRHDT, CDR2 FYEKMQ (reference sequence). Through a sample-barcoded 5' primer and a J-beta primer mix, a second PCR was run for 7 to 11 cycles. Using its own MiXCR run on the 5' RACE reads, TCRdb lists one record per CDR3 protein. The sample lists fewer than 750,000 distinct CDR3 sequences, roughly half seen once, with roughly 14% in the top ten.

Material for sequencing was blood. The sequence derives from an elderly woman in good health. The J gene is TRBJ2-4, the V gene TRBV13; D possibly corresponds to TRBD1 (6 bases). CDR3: CASSYRVLKNIQYF. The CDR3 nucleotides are TGTGCCAGCAGCTACAGGGTCCTTAAAAACATTCAGTACTTC.